This is a list of T cell receptor beta chains from one sample in a study of quantifying T cell responses using KT2 cells. TCRdb fed the UMI-ligation and nested PCR reads into MiXCR, producing one record per CDR3 protein. This sample has roughly 38,000 distinct CDR3 sequences, with approximately 15% found just once. The material sequenced was PBMCs spiked with cells of the T cell clone KT2. The receptors stem from a human donor. Each CDR3 is given with its conserved first and last residue. The D gene is left open where the match is weak. Only some rows state a clone size, as once, few, many or a class for expanded clones.

D gene,CDR3 length,J gene,V gene,clone size,CDR3 protein,CDR3 DNA
-,13,TRBJ2-7,TRBV3-1,-,CASSQGLTYEQYF,TGTGCCAGCAGCCAAGGACTCACTTACGAGCAGTACTTC
-,14,TRBJ2-3,TRBV29-1,-,CSIYLLDPLYTQYF,TGCAGCATTTATCTACTGGATCCTTTATATACGCAGTATTTT
-,12,TRBJ1-1,TRBV5-6,few,CASRAGDTEAFF,TGTGCCAGCAGAGCAGGGGACACTGAAGCTTTCTTT
TRBD1,15,TRBJ1-4,TRBV5-1,few,CASSPQTGISKELFF,TGCGCCAGCAGCCCTCAGACAGGGATCAGTAAGGAACTGTTTTTT
TRBD1,12,TRBJ1-2,TRBV4-1,-,CASSPTGNGYTF,TGCGCCAGCAGCCCGACAGGGAATGGCTACACCTTC
TRBD2,15,TRBJ2-1,TRBV7-2,-,CASSLQTGGTAVQFF,TGTGCCAGCAGCTTACAAACGGGGGGTACTGCTGTGCAGTTCTTC
-,13,TRBJ2-3,TRBV24-1,-,CATSDRGSDTQYF,TGTGCCACCAGTGATCGGGGATCAGATACGCAGTATTTT
TRBD2,18,TRBJ2-3,TRBV11-2,-,CASSMTSGRGTGTDTQYF,TGTGCCAGCAGCATGACTAGCGGGAGGGGGACAGGCACAGATACGCAGTATTTT
TRBD2,16,TRBJ2-1,TRBV20-1,-,CSARANSGRTYNEQFF,TGCAGTGCTAGGGCTAATAGCGGGAGGACCTACAATGAGCAGTTCTTC
-,18,TRBJ1-4,TRBV7-3,-,CASSLIGEADATNEKLFF,TGTGCCAGCAGCTTAATAGGGGAGGCTGATGCAACTAATGAAAAACTGTTTTTT
-,15,TRBJ2-7,TRBV7-6,-,CASSTRLRRKHEQYF,TGTGCCAGCAGCACACGTCTTCGTCGGAAACACGAGCAGTACTTC
-,16,TRBJ2-7,TRBV7-9,few,CASSLVDGRSSYEQYF,TGTGCCAGCAGCTTAGTCGATGGGAGGAGCTCCTACGAGCAGTACTTC
TRBD1,16,TRBJ1-1,TRBV6-5,-,CASTTYRTGGGTEAFF,TGTGCCAGCACCACATACCGGACAGGGGGCGGCACTGAAGCTTTCTTT
TRBD2,14,TRBJ2-7,TRBV20-1,-,CSAGRLAGVSEQYF,TGCAGTGCGGGCAGACTAGCGGGGGTGAGCGAGCAGTACTTC
-,13,TRBJ1-2,TRBV6-2/TRBV6-3,-,CASSYRQSYGYTF,TGTGCCAGCAGTTACCGGCAATCCTATGGCTACACCTTC
-,13,TRBJ1-5,TRBV6-5,few,CASSRSTNQPQHF,TGTGCCAGCAGCCGGTCTACCAATCAGCCCCAGCATTTT
TRBD1,12,TRBJ2-1,TRBV5-6,-,CASSYGDRLEFF,TGTGCCAGCAGCTACGGGGACAGGCTAGAGTTCTTC